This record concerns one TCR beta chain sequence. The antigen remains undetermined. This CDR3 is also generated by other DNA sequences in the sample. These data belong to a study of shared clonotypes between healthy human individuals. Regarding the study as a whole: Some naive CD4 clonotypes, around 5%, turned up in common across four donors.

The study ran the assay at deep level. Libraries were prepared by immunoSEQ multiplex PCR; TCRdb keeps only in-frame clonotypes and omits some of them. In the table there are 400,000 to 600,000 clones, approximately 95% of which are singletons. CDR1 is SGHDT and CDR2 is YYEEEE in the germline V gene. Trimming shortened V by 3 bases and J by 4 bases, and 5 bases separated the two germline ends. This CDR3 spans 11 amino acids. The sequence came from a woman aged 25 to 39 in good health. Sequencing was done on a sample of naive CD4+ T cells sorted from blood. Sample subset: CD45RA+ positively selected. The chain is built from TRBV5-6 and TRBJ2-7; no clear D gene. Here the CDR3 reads CASSYLYEQYF. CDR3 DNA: TGTGCCAGCAGCTACCTATACGAGCAGTACTTC.